This T cell receptor beta chain was recorded in a study of T cells after posttransplantation cyclophosphamide. Notes on the study in general: Later blood repertoires were often dominated by clones from the donor CD8+ memory compartment. After PTCy, TRB diversity resembled that of CNI/methotrexate controls.

Cyclophosphamide on days +3 and +4 followed busulfan-fludarabine conditioning and a marrow graft. V was clipped by 0 bases and J by 6 bases; unmatched bases: 3. The CDR3 spans 14 residues. CDR1 and CDR2 (germline): MNHEY, SVGAGI. Clones were sequenced by immunoSEQ multiplex PCR, and TCRdb holds only the in-frame ones, with some missing. This repertoire holds 8,000 to 10,000 clones, and none appear only once. This clone was found many times. Its antigen is unknown. This rearrangement joins TRBV6-5 to TRBJ2-7; the match to TRBD2 covers 9 bases. The TCR sequence derives from a male patient in his fifties or sixties who received an allogeneic stem cell transplant from a related donor and was CMV-positive. Some T cells could come from the graft donor. The sample was PBMCs, taken around 350 days after allogeneic stem cell transplant with posttransplant cyclophosphamide. This CDR3 reads CASSYSSGRGEQYF. For the CDR3, the DNA is TGTGCCAGCAGTTACTCTAGCGGGAGAGGCGAGCAGTACTTC.